A single sample gave rise to the 10 T cell receptor beta chains below, sequenced in a study of identical twins. Each CDR3 protein is one row after TCRdb ran MiXCR on the 5' RACE reads. The table records 200,000 to 250,000 distinct CDR3 sequences, 10% to 13% of them present only once. The sequenced sample was memory T cells sorted from blood. These receptors were taken from a man aged 45 to 65 in good health.

The sample holds many counts of this clonotype. This chain connects TRBV5-1 to TRBJ2-5; 10 positions agree with TRBD2. Germline V gene data show CDR1 as SGHRS and CDR2 as YFSETQ. The CDR3 spans 15 residues. V was clipped by 2 bases and J by 5 bases; unmatched bases: 6. The CDR3 DNA is TGCGCCAGCAGCTTCGCTAGCGGGAGAATTGAGACCCAGTACTTC. Translation gives CASSFASGRIETQYF.

This clonotype was seen many times. The genes are TRBV10-3 and TRBJ2-5; 7 positions match TRBD2. This CDR3 spans 14 amino acids. J lost 1 base, V lost 5 bases, and 4 bases had no gene match. CDR1 is ENHRY, CDR2 SYGVKD, per germline. The CDR3 is CAISLGGGQETQYF. The CDR3 DNA reads as TGTGCCATCAGTCTTGGCGGGGGCCAAGAGACCCAGTACTTC.

The rearrangement joins TRBV6-5 to TRBJ2-3; D ambiguous. Trimming left V 2 bases short and J 0 bases short, with 30 bases between. Germline V gives CDR1 MNHEY, CDR2 SVGAGI. The CDR3 has 22 residues. CDR3: CASSYGVSEVHIASRSTDTQYF. CDR3 nucleotides: TGTGCCAGCAGTTACGGGGTTTCAGAGGTCCACATTGCCTCCCGTAGCACAGATACGCAGTATTTT.

The rearrangement uses TRBV4-3 and TRBJ2-1; a possible D gene is TRBD2 (6 bases). Germline values: CDR1 LGHNA, CDR2 YSLEER. V was trimmed by 0 bases and J by 10 bases, leaving 19 bases between them. The CDR3 contains 16 residues. CDR3 bases: TGCGCCAGCAGCCAAGATCGACTAGGTGGGATAGGAGAGCAGTTCTTC. Its translation: CASSQDRLGGIGEQFF.

This clonotype has a count of ten or more. This chain uses TRBV7-9 with TRBJ2-3; 7 positions agree with TRBD1. CDR1 is SEHNR, CDR2 FQNEAQ, per germline (reference sequence). The CDR3 has 14 amino acids. V shed 5 bases and J 2 bases; nucleotides not matched to a gene: 4. The CDR3 sequence: CASSQGQNTDTQYF. The CDR3 coding sequence is TGTGCCAGCAGCCAGGGACAGAACACAGATACGCAGTATTTT.

This clonotype was observed a handful of times. The chain uses TRBV18 and TRBJ2-1, with D perhaps TRBD1 or TRBD2 (5 bases each). V dropped 6 bases and J dropped 6 bases, with 15 bases sitting between them. The length of the CDR3 is 14 residues. Germline V gives CDR1 KGHSH, CDR2 LQKENI. CDR3 protein: CASSSGTPRNEQFF. CDR3 DNA: TGTGCCAGCTCTTCCGGGACCCCTCGCAATGAGCAGTTCTTC.

Many counts were recorded for this clonotype. The V call is TRBV9, the J call TRBJ2-2; TRBD1 matches 9 bases. J lost 3 bases, V lost 3 bases, and 0 bases had no gene match. This CDR3 is built from 14 residues. CDR1 and CDR2 (germline): SGDLS, YYNGEE. In nucleotides, the CDR3 is TGTGCCAGCAGCGGGACAGGGGACACCGGGGAGCTGTTTTTT. It encodes CASSGTGDTGELFF.

This chain links TRBV4-3 with TRBJ1-4; D gene unclear. Trimming cost V 0 bases and J 5 bases, with 13 bases left between them. Looked up from germline, CDR1 is LGHNA and CDR2 is YSLEER. The CDR3 contains 16 residues. CDR3 in DNA: TGCGCCAGCAGCCAAGATACGGGAAAAGTGAATGAAAAACTGTTTTTT. This encodes CASSQDTGKVNEKLFF.

This clonotype was seen ten or more times. The V call is TRBV7-2, the J call TRBJ2-3; D perhaps matches TRBD2 (6 bases). The CDR3 sequence is 18 residues long. Trimming stripped 0 bases from V and 2 bases from J, with 18 bases between. Per germline, CDR1 SGHTA and CDR2 FQGNSA. CDR3 in DNA: TGTGCCAGCAGCTTAGCCTATGCGGGGCTTGGAAACACAGATACGCAGTATTTT. Translated, it gives CASSLAYAGLGNTDTQYF.

This clonotype has ten or more counts. This chain links TRBV20-1 with TRBJ2-1; D not resolved. V was trimmed by 1 base and J by 9 bases, leaving 13 bases between them. The germline V gene has CDR1 DFQATT and CDR2 SNEGSKA (reference sequence). This CDR3 has 13 residues. The CDR3 protein is CSARGPVSSEQFF. The CDR3 DNA sequence: TGCAGTGCTAGAGGTCCCGTCAGCAGTGAGCAGTTCTTC.